This T cell receptor beta chain originates from a study of OX40 agonist ivuxolimab in advanced cancers. Findings and caveats of the study: Among some nonresponders, normalized T-cell clonal expansion was also low. Clonal expansion in partial responders at 0.1-3.0 mg/kg ranked among the lowest.

TCRdb keeps only in-frame clones here, not all; method: immunoSEQ multiplex PCR. Of tens of thousands of clones listed, about 80% are singletons. With 9 bases clipped from V and 8 bases from J, the junction kept 9 bases outside the gene matches. Per the germline V gene, CDR1 is LNHDA and CDR2 is SQIVND (reference sequence). The CDR3 spans 13 residues. Regarding this clone: What it binds is unknown.

This receptor was taken from an adult with an advanced solid tumor such as melanoma, head and neck, liver or kidney cancer. Sequenced material: CD4+ or CD8+ T cells sorted from blood, taken in a trial of the OX40 agonist ivuxolimab. V usage is TRBV19 and J usage is TRBJ1-1, with 10 bases matching TRBD1. CDR3 in amino acids: CASLDRGRTEAFF. CDR3 in DNA: TGTGCCAGCTTAGACAGGGGGCGAACGGAAGCTTTCTTT.